The rows below give T cell receptor beta chains drawn from one sample of a study of blood T cell repertoires in COVID-19. TCRdb's copy holds only in-frame clones and misses some; the assay was immunoSEQ multiplex PCR. The sample comprises more than 95,000 clones, roughly 80% of which are singletons, and around a quarter rests with the top ten. Sequencing was carried out using peripheral blood. Every receptor here comes from a man aged 55 to 70 with acute or convalescent COVID-19. Both conserved end residues are part of each CDR3. A D gene is named only where the DNA matches it firmly. The size entry is marked missing in some rows and otherwise reads once, few, many or a size class.

j_call v_call d_call clone_size cdr3_nt cdr3_aa
TRBJ1-5 TRBV3-1/TRBV3-2 NA NA TGTGCCAGCAGCCCGACAGGAGGCAATCAGCCCCAGCATTTT CASSPTGGNQPQHF
TRBJ2-3 TRBV5-4 TRBD2 NA TGTGCCAGCAGCTCTCTAGCGGGAGGGAGCACAGATACGCAGTATTTT CASSSLAGGSTDTQYF
TRBJ2-3 TRBV5-1 TRBD2 NA TGCGCCAGCAGCTTGGATTACGCGGGGGGGAGCACAGATACGCAGTATTTT CASSLDYAGGSTDTQYF
TRBJ1-1 TRBV4-3 NA NA TGCGCCAGCAGCCAAGATCGGAACACTGAAGCTTTCTTT CASSQDRNTEAFF
TRBJ2-2 TRBV19 NA NA TGTGCCAGTAGTATTTTCGGGAACACCGGGGAGCTGTTTTTT CASSIFGNTGELFF
TRBJ1-5 TRBV19 TRBD1 NA TGTGCCAGTAGCTCAGGGGGGACTAGCAATCAGCCCCAGCATTTT CASSSGGTSNQPQHF
TRBJ1-1 TRBV19 NA NA TGTGCCAGTAGTATTAGTCTGAGGAACACTGAAGCTTTCTTT CASSISLRNTEAFF
TRBJ2-1 TRBV24-1 TRBD2 NA TGTGCCACCAGTGTGGGGGGAGCTAGCGGCAATGAGCAGTTCTTC CATSVGGASGNEQFF
TRBJ2-5 TRBV23-1 TRBD1 once TGCGCCAGCAGTCAGAACAAAGGGGGACAGGGGAACCAAGAGACCCAGTACTTC CASSQNKGGQGNQETQYF
TRBJ2-4 TRBV24-1 TRBD1 once TGTGCCACCAGTGATCCGGGACAGGGAAACATTCAGTACTTC CATSDPGQGNIQYF
TRBJ1-1 TRBV15 TRBD1 NA TGTGCCACCAGCAGAGATGGAGGGACAGGGGGCCGCAGCGGCACTGAAGCTTTCTTT CATSRDGGTGGRSGTEAFF
TRBJ2-5 TRBV4-2 TRBD2 NA TGTGCCAGCAGCCAACTCTACTCCGGGACTAGCGGGAGTGGGGGAGGGGAGACCCAGTACTTC CASSQLYSGTSGSGGGETQYF
TRBJ1-6 TRBV5-1 NA NA TGCGCCAGCAGCTTGCAGGGGAGGGATTCACCCCTCCACTTT CASSLQGRDSPLHF
TRBJ2-7 TRBV6-1 TRBD2 NA TGTGCCAGCAGTGAAATTAGCGGGCTCTCCTACGAGCAGTACTTC CASSEISGLSYEQYF
TRBJ2-7 TRBV7-8 TRBD2 NA TGTGCCAGCAGCTTGATGGCGGGGGCCTACGAGCAGTACTTC CASSLMAGAYEQYF
TRBJ1-1 TRBV6-6 NA many TGTGCCAGCAGTTACCGGGGAATTGGCACTGAAGCTTTCTTT CASSYRGIGTEAFF
TRBJ2-1 TRBV18 TRBD2 NA TGTGCCAGCTCCAGCGGGAGGGGAAATGAGCAGTTCTTC CASSSGRGNEQFF
TRBJ2-6 TRBV3-1/TRBV3-2 NA NA TGTGCCAGCAGCCAAGATCCGCAGGCCGCTGGGGCCAACGTCCTGACTTTC CASSQDPQAAGANVLTF
TRBJ1-2 TRBV28 TRBD1 few TGTGCCAGCACCCTGGGACAGGGATATGGCTACACCTTC CASTLGQGYGYTF
TRBJ1-2 TRBV6-5 NA NA TGTGCCAGCAGGAGGTCCCTAGCTGGCTACACCTTC CASRRSLAGYTF
TRBJ2-3 TRBV2 NA NA TGTGCCTCCTCTCAGCGGACTAGCACAGATACGCAGTATTTT CASSQRTSTDTQYF
TRBJ1-1 TRBV29-1 NA NA TGCAGCGTTGTGGCCGGGGAACACACTGAAGCTTTCTTT CSVVAGEHTEAFF
TRBJ1-3 TRBV29-1 NA NA TGCAGCGTTAGCGGGGAATCTGGAAACACCATATATTTT CSVSGESGNTIYF
TRBJ1-1 TRBV3-1/TRBV3-2 NA NA TGTGCCAGCACCCAAGGGGGGCTGAGAACTGAAGCTTTCTTT CASTQGGLRTEAFF
TRBJ2-7 TRBV12-5 NA few TGTGCTAGTGGTTTGGATTACGCGGGGGAGCAGTACTTC CASGLDYAGEQYF
TRBJ2-7 TRBV28 TRBD1 NA TGTGCCAGCAGTCGGACAGGTTACGAGCAGTACTTC CASSRTGYEQYF
TRBJ2-2 TRBV19 TRBD2 NA TGTGCCAGTAGTAAGATCGCGGGGGGGGCCGGGGAGCTGTTTTTT CASSKIAGGAGELFF
TRBJ2-1 TRBV4-3 TRBD2 NA TGCGCCAGCAGCCAACTAGCGGGAGTGGACAATGAGCAGTTCTTC CASSQLAGVDNEQFF
TRBJ2-1 TRBV11-2 NA NA TGTGCCAGCAGCTTAGCTCTAGCCAGTGAGCAGTTCTTC CASSLALASEQFF
TRBJ1-5 TRBV24-1 NA NA TGTGCCACCAGTGACCAAAAAAGGGGTTTCAATCAGCCCCAGCATTTT CATSDQKRGFNQPQHF
TRBJ2-5 TRBV24-1 TRBD2 NA TGTGCCACCGCGGGAGCTGGGACTCTCAAAGAGACCCAGTACTTC CATAGAGTLKETQYF
TRBJ2-2 TRBV20-1 TRBD2 NA TGCAGTGCTAGTAGGGCTAGCGGGACTAACACCGGGGAGCTGTTTTTT CSASRASGTNTGELFF
TRBJ2-7 TRBV28 TRBD1 NA TGTGCCAGCAGCCTCCCGTCGGGACAGCGGGAGCAGTACTTC CASSLPSGQREQYF
TRBJ2-3 TRBV5-6 TRBD1 NA TGTGCCAGCAGCTTGTGGGACAGCCCAGATACGCAGTATTTT CASSLWDSPDTQYF
TRBJ2-7 TRBV18 NA NA TGTGCCAGCTCACCCACAAACGAGGCCCACGAGCAGTACTTC CASSPTNEAHEQYF
TRBJ1-4 TRBV28 NA NA TGTGCCAGCAGTGCCTCGACAGTCGGCAGGCCAACTAATGAAAAACTGTTTTTT CASSASTVGRPTNEKLFF
TRBJ1-6 TRBV6-5 NA once TGTGCCAGCGCTTCACCGGGGGGGCTAAATTCACCCCTCCACTTT CASASPGGLNSPLHF
TRBJ1-3 TRBV5-6 NA NA TGTGCCAGCAGCGACACAGGGATCGCTGGAAACACCATATATTTT CASSDTGIAGNTIYF
TRBJ1-5 TRBV5-4 NA NA TGTGCCAGCAGCGAGGGAGTTAGCAATCAGCCCCAGCATTTT CASSEGVSNQPQHF
TRBJ2-1 TRBV5-5 NA NA TGTGCCAGCAGCTTGTCCTCCACTAACAATGAGCAGTTCTTC CASSLSSTNNEQFF
TRBJ1-2 TRBV19 TRBD1 NA TGTGCCAGTAAGGTCCAGGGGGTAACTTTTGGCTACACCTTC CASKVQGVTFGYTF
TRBJ1-6 TRBV3-1/TRBV3-2 TRBD1 NA TGTGCCAGCAGCCACCGAGACAGGGCCAGATCACCCCTCCACTTT CASSHRDRARSPLHF
TRBJ2-5 TRBV6-5 TRBD2 few TGTGCCACCTTAGCGGGAGAGTCCGGGGAGACCCAGTACTTC CATLAGESGETQYF
TRBJ1-6 TRBV7-2 TRBD1 NA TGTGCCAGCAGCTTGAGGACAGGGCTAAATTCACCCCTCCACTTT CASSLRTGLNSPLHF
TRBJ1-1 TRBV9 NA NA TGTGCCAGCAGCACCGCCCAGGGCGCAGCTTTCTTT CASSTAQGAAFF
TRBJ1-2 TRBV6-1 NA NA TGTGCCAGCATTGGCCGGGGATATGGCTACACCTTC CASIGRGYGYTF
TRBJ2-2 TRBV10-1 TRBD1 NA TGCGCCAGTACAGGGGGCTTCGGGGAGCTGTTTTTT CASTGGFGELFF
TRBJ2-5 TRBV11-2 TRBD2 NA TGTGCCAGCAGCTCCGGGAGCGGGAGGGCCGCGAAGGAGACCCAGTACTTC CASSSGSGRAAKETQYF
TRBJ1-4 TRBV10-3 TRBD1 NA TGTGCCATCAGCCGGACAGGGCCTCGTTCGGCTAATGAAAAACTGTTTTTT CAISRTGPRSANEKLFF
TRBJ2-2 TRBV9 NA NA TGTGCCAGCAGCGTACTAAGCGGGGAGCTGTTTTTT CASSVLSGELFF
TRBJ2-2 TRBV28 NA once TGTGCCAGCAGTTCTTCCGTGACCGGGGAGCTGTTTTTT CASSSSVTGELFF
TRBJ2-7 TRBV7-9 TRBD1 NA TGTGCCAGCAGCCTGCGACAGGGCTACGAGCAGTACTTC CASSLRQGYEQYF
TRBJ1-3 TRBV19 NA NA TGTGCCAGTTGTCGTGGAAACACCATATATTTT CASCRGNTIYF
TRBJ1-6 TRBV7-9 NA NA TGTGCCAGCAGTTTAGAAGGAGGTGGTTCACCCCTCCACTTT CASSLEGGGSPLHF